This TCR beta chain was captured by sequencing in a study of OX40 agonist ivuxolimab in advanced cancers. Clones were sequenced by immunoSEQ multiplex PCR, and TCRdb holds only the in-frame ones, with some missing. The sample lists around 84,000 clones; 92% were seen once. Trimming cost V 4 bases and J 6 bases, with 21 bases left between them. The length of the CDR3 is 17 residues. Germline CDR1 SNHLY, CDR2 FYNNEI. The chain couples TRBV2 to TRBJ2-2; D may be TRBD2 (6 bases). The source was CD4+ or CD8+ T cells sorted from blood, collected in a trial of the OX40 agonist ivuxolimab. The sequence derives from an adult with an advanced solid tumor such as melanoma, head and neck, liver or kidney cancer. Here the CDR3 DNA reads TGTGCCAGCAGTGCACTACCACCCGGGGGAGTGGCCGGGGAGCTGTTTTTT. This gives the protein CASSALPPGGVAGELFF.